Listed below are T cell receptor beta chains from one sample, sequenced in a study of blood T cell repertoires in COVID-19. This table comes from immunoSEQ multiplex PCR, and its TCRdb copy is limited to in-frame clones, with some not included. Of about 170,000 clones in the sample, around four fifths were seen once. The sample consisted of peripheral blood. Receptors were obtained from a woman of 80 years or more with COVID-19, enrolled during active disease. Each CDR3 is given with its conserved first and last residue. The D gene is left open where the match is weak. Not every row has a clone size; where given, it reads once, few, many or a size class.

>TRBJ2-5|.|TRBV28|TRBD2
CATKGGDVETQYF
TGTGCCACAAAGGGAGGGGACGTGGAGACCCAGTACTTC
>TRBJ1-6|.|TRBV7-8|.
CASSLGRGNSPLHF
TGTGCCAGCAGCTTAGGCAGGGGAAATTCACCCCTCCACTTT
>TRBJ2-1|.|TRBV29-1|.
CSVLDLSSYNEQFF
TGCAGCGTTTTGGACTTAAGCTCCTACAATGAGCAGTTCTTC
>TRBJ2-3|.|TRBV6-1|TRBD2
CASSEGVAGGTDTQYF
TGTGCCAGCAGTGAAGGGGTAGCGGGGGGAACAGATACGCAGTATTTT
>TRBJ2-3|.|TRBV7-2|.
CASSLDSNTQYF
TGTGCCAGCAGCTTAGACTCCAATACGCAGTATTTT
>TRBJ2-1|.|TRBV18|TRBD1
CASSLMKTGGSSYNEQFF
TGTGCCAGCTCACTAATGAAGACAGGGGGAAGCTCCTACAATGAGCAGTTCTTC
>TRBJ2-1|.|TRBV5-8|TRBD2
CASTRGTSGSNEQFF
TGTGCCAGCACCAGAGGGACTAGCGGGAGCAATGAGCAGTTCTTC
>TRBJ1-2|.|TRBV25-1|TRBD1
CASRGQSNYGYTF
TGTGCCAGCAGGGGACAGTCAAACTATGGCTACACCTTC
>TRBJ1-1|.|TRBV28|.
CASSLLGQSAFF
TGTGCCAGCAGTTTGTTGGGACAATCGGCTTTCTTT
>TRBJ2-2|.|TRBV6-2/TRBV6-3|.
CASSYRFGTGELFF
TGTGCCAGCAGTTACCGATTCGGCACCGGGGAGCTGTTTTTT
>TRBJ2-7|.|TRBV4-3|TRBD2
CASSQEPSGGPEQYF
TGCGCCAGCAGCCAAGAACCTAGCGGGGGCCCCGAGCAGTACTTC
>TRBJ2-5|.|TRBV5-1|.
CASSLQGREETQYF
TGCGCCAGCAGCTTGCAGGGTCGTGAAGAGACCCAGTACTTC
>TRBJ2-5|.|TRBV15|.
CATSRGAGGETQYF
TGTGCCACCAGCAGAGGGGCAGGGGGGGAGACCCAGTACTTC
>TRBJ2-7|.|TRBV19|TRBD1
CASSIEARLGGHEQYF
TGTGCCAGTAGTATAGAGGCCAGGCTAGGGGGCCACGAGCAGTACTTC
>TRBJ1-4|.|TRBV10-3|TRBD1
CAIRRGQSPNEKLFF
TGTGCCATCCGCAGGGGGCAGTCCCCGAATGAAAAACTGTTTTTT
>TRBJ1-2|.|TRBV19|TRBD1
CATKDRVEGYTF
TGTGCCACCAAGGACAGGGTCGAAGGCTACACCTTC
>TRBJ1-6|.|TRBV2|.
CASRLRGTGSPLHF
TGTGCCAGCAGGTTACGGGGTACGGGTTCACCCCTCCACTTT
>TRBJ2-2|once|TRBV18|.
CASSPLFSVAGELFF
TGTGCCAGCTCACCACTTTTTTCGGTAGCCGGGGAGCTGTTTTTT